This TCR beta chain stems from a study of regulatory T cells in long-lasting Graves disease. Notes on the study in general: No thyroid tissue was studied; the work used peripheral blood only.

This CDR3 has 16 amino acids. Trimming shortened V by 3 bases and J by 5 bases, and 17 bases separated the two germline ends. CDR1 SEHNR and CDR2 FQNEAQ come from the germline V gene (reference sequence). Time point: persistent/refractory GD, antithyroid drugs over 5 years with positive TRAb. PBMCs were the source of the RNA used for TCR sequencing. On this clonotype: The antigen remains unidentified.

Researchers made TCR beta libraries by using iRepertoire HTBI primers and running Arm-PCR on CDR3 regions. TCRdb used MiXCR to reprocess the multiplex PCR reads, holding one entry per CDR3 protein. The table has about half a million distinct CDR3 sequences, 22% seen once. The sample was peripheral blood mononuclear cells (PBMCs), taken when the disease was refractory, from a patient treated with antithyroid drugs. This TCR was recovered from a female donor with Graves disease. The chain has TRBV7-9 and TRBJ2-1; D may be TRBD1 (6 bases). The CDR3 loop reads CASSLTWDIVNNEQFF. In DNA form, the CDR3 reads TGTGCCAGCAGCTTGACCTGGGACATAGTAAACAATGAGCAGTTCTTC.